The 27 T cell receptor beta chains in this list originate from one sample, sequenced in a study of blood T cell repertoires in COVID-19. Assay: immunoSEQ multiplex PCR; the TCRdb copy retains only in-frame clones and omits some. Found here are around 300,000 clones, nearly 90% of them singletons; the top ten hold 1.5% to 2%. The sequencing input was PBMCs or T cells enriched from blood (not recorded which). Receptor source: a woman under 30 with acute COVID-19.

The V call is TRBV7-8, the J call TRBJ2-6, with 7 bases fitting TRBD1. The V gene end was trimmed by 7 bases and the J gene end by 4 bases; junction bases not matched to a gene: 4. This CDR3 is built from 14 residues. Germline V gene sequence: CDR1 SGHVS, CDR2 FQNEAQ. The CDR3 DNA is TGTGCCAGCACGACAGGGAACGGGGCCAACGTCCTGACTTTC. Translated, it gives CASTTGNGANVLTF.

This clone was seen once. The gene calls are TRBV28 and TRBJ1-5; D is unresolved. Germline CDR1 MDHEN, CDR2 SYDVKM. This CDR3 spans 12 amino acids. Trimming left V 6 bases short and J 5 bases short, with 8 bases between. The CDR3 DNA follows: TGTGCCAGCAGGAAGGGAGATCAGCCCCAGCATTTT. Its translation: CASRKGDQPQHF.

Only a few counts were recorded for this clone. The chain links TRBV27 to TRBJ2-5; 9 nucleotides match TRBD1. The V gene end was trimmed by 4 bases and the J gene end by 5 bases; junction bases not matched to a gene: 5. This CDR3 has 14 amino acids. Germline assignment: CDR1 MNHEY and CDR2 SMNVEV (reference sequence). The CDR3 loop is CASSSDRGGETQYF. The CDR3 nucleotides are TGTGCCAGCAGTTCTGACAGGGGGGGGGAGACCCAGTACTTC.

The chain joins TRBV24-1 to TRBJ2-6; no definite D call. CDR1 KGHDR and CDR2 SFDVKD come from the germline V gene. V dropped 4 bases and J dropped 0 bases, with 12 bases sitting between them. CDR3 length: 17 amino acids. As DNA, the CDR3 is TGTGCCACCAGTGACGGTCCCTCTAGCTCTGGGGCCAACGTCCTGACTTTC. As protein: CATSDGPSSSGANVLTF.

The gene calls are TRBV2 and TRBJ2-5; maybe TRBD2 (5 bases). V was shortened by 7 bases and J by 7 bases, with 16 bases between the two germline ends. The CDR3 extends over 13 amino acids. The V gene's germline CDR1 is SNHLY and CDR2 FYNNEI. The CDR3 spells CASTSIDGGTQYF. The CDR3, as DNA: TGTGCCAGCACCTCAATAGATGGAGGGACCCAGTACTTC. Using reference TRBV2 and TRBJ2-5 for the parts outside the CDR3, the full variable domain is EPEVTQTPSHQVTQMGQEVILRCVPISNHLYFYWYRQILGQKVEFLVSFYNNEISEKSEIFDDQFSVERPDGSNFTLKIRSTKLEDSAMYFCASTSIDGGTQYFGPGTRLLVL.

The rearrangement uses TRBV11-2 and TRBJ2-2; possible D gene TRBD1, 5 bases. Germline CDR1 and CDR2: SGHAT and FQNNGV. The V gene lost 1 base and the J gene lost 6 bases, with 18 bases spanning the gap. The CDR3 consists of 17 residues. The CDR3 region is CASSLVFARVISGELFF. The CDR3 DNA reads TGTGCCAGCAGCTTAGTTTTTGCCAGGGTTATCTCCGGGGAGCTGTTTTTT. Combining the CDR3 with reference TRBV11-2 and TRBJ2-2 gives the whole variable domain EAGVAQSPRYKIIEKRQSVAFWCNPISGHATLYWYQQILGQGPKLLIQFQNNGVVDDSQLPKDRFSAERLKGVDSTLKIQPAKLEDSAVYLCASSLVFARVISGELFFGEGSRLTVL.

The chain employs TRBV4-3 and TRBJ1-4; 9 bases are a match to TRBD1. V shed 0 bases and J 4 bases; nucleotides not matched to a gene: 15. CDR1 is LGHNA, CDR2 YSLEER, per germline. The CDR3 extends over 20 amino acids. CDR3 DNA: TGCGCCAGCAGCCAAGATCACGGAAACAGGGGGCTGGGGATTAATGAAAAACTGTTTTTT. Its translation: CASSQDHGNRGLGINEKLFF.

The chain joins TRBV7-6 to TRBJ1-4, with D possibly TRBD1 on 5 matching bases. This CDR3 is built from 14 residues. The V gene's germline CDR1 is SGHVS and CDR2 FNYEAQ. The germline V and J ends were trimmed by 5 bases and 4 bases, with 11 bases remaining between them. For the CDR3, the DNA is TGTGCCAGCAGCCAGTCGGGGGGTAATGAAAAACTGTTTTTT. Protein sequence: CASSQSGGNEKLFF.

The chain links TRBV27 to TRBJ2-3, with TRBD2 as a possible D gene (5 bases). CDR3 size: 13 residues. Deletions cut 2 bases from V and 9 bases from J, with 12 bases between. Germline V lookup: CDR1 MNHEY, CDR2 SMNVEV (reference sequence). This CDR3 reads CASSLPSPGTQYF. DNA for the CDR3: TGTGCCAGCAGTTTACCCTCCCCGGGGACGCAGTATTTT.

The chain employs TRBV5-4 and TRBJ2-7; TRBD2 aligns across 9 bases. J gave up 0 bases and V 4 bases, and 5 bases lay outside the gene matches. The CDR3 runs 15 residues. Germline V gives CDR1 SGHNT, CDR2 YYREEE (reference sequence). The CDR3: CASSPRLAVSYEQYF. DNA of the CDR3: TGTGCCAGCAGCCCTAGACTAGCGGTCTCCTACGAGCAGTACTTC.

V is TRBV7-8 and J is TRBJ2-7; tentative D call: TRBD2 (5 bases). The germline gives CDR1 SGHVS, CDR2 FQNEAQ. The CDR3 runs 15 residues. V lost 2 bases, J lost 3 bases, and 14 bases lay in between. Here the CDR3 DNA reads TGTGCCAGCAGCTTAATAGGTCGAGGAGGCTACGAGCAGTACTTC. Translating it yields CASSLIGRGGYEQYF.

The chain couples TRBV11-1 to TRBJ1-1; D perhaps matches TRBD1 (5 bases). CDR3 size: 13 residues. From germline, CDR1 is SGHAT and CDR2 FQDESV (reference sequence). The ends were cut back, 5 bases at V and 1 base at J, with 8 bases in the middle. CDR3 DNA: TGTGCCAGCAGCCTAACAGGGAACACTGAAGCTTTCTTT. Residues: CASSLTGNTEAFF.

This clone appeared once. J is TRBJ2-5 and V is TRBV7-9; 10 bases line up with TRBD2. Germline V gene lookup returns CDR1 SEHNR and CDR2 FQNEAQ (reference sequence). With V trimmed by 4 bases and J by 5 bases, 4 bases remained unmatched. The CDR3 is made up of 14 amino acids. DNA of the CDR3: TGTGCCAGCAGCTCTAGCGGGAGCAGGGAGACCCAGTACTTC. Protein product: CASSSSGSRETQYF. The variable domain in full, with the rest retrieved from reference TRBV7-9 and TRBJ2-5, is DTGVSQNPRHKITKRGQNVTFRCDPISEHNRLYWYRQTLGQGPEFLTYFQNEAQLEKSRLLSDRFSAERPKGSFSTLEIQRTEQGDSAMYLCASSSSGSRETQYFGPGTRLLVL.

The CDR3 sequence is CASSLNQYRGQGALGYTF. In DNA form, the CDR3 reads TGTGCCAGCAGCTTGAATCAGTATCGGGGACAGGGGGCGCTTGGCTACACCTTC. V and J are TRBV5-5 and TRBJ1-2; 12 nucleotides agree with TRBD1. The V segment lost 1 base and the J segment 7 bases; nucleotides outside the gene matches: 14. The CDR3 spans 18 residues. Germline V CDR1 and CDR2: SGHKS, YYEKEE (reference sequence). Complete variable domain (other parts from reference TRBV5-5 and TRBJ1-2): DAGVTQSPTHLIKTRGQQVTLRCSPISGHKSVSWYQQVLGQGPQFIFQYYEKEERGRGNFPDRFSARQFPNYSSELNVNALLLGDSALYLCASSLNQYRGQGALGYTFGSGTRLTVV.

The genes are TRBV3-1 (or the pseudogene TRBV3-2) and TRBJ1-1; unclear D gene. V dropped 2 bases and J dropped 7 bases, with 8 bases sitting between them. CDR3 size: 12 residues. CDR1 and CDR2 from the germline V gene are LGHDT and YNNKEL (reference sequence). The CDR3 protein is CASSQQSSEAFF. The CDR3 DNA sequence: TGTGCCAGCAGCCAACAATCTAGTGAAGCTTTCTTT.

Of note for this clone: Other DNA sequences of this sample code for an identical CDR3. The V call is TRBV28, the J call TRBJ2-1, with D maybe TRBD1 (7 bases). Germline V gives CDR1 MDHEN, CDR2 SYDVKM. Trimming pared 2 bases from V and 7 bases from J, leaving 12 bases between. The CDR3 consists of 14 residues. CDR3 sequence (DNA): TGTGCCAGCAGTTTAGCAGGGGGAGGTAATGAGCAGTTCTTC. Translation: CASSLAGGGNEQFF.

The chain uses TRBV28 and TRBJ2-4; tentatively, D is TRBD2 (6 bases). The CDR3 sequence is 20 residues long. Germline-derived CDR1 and CDR2 are MDHEN and SYDVKM. Deletions cut 4 bases from V and 0 bases from J, with 25 bases between. CDR3 sequence: CASSSHEMIGSPIAKNIQYF. CDR3 nucleotide sequence: TGTGCCAGCAGTTCCCACGAAATGATCGGGAGTCCAATAGCCAAAAACATTCAGTACTTC.

This clone has just one count. The chain links TRBV27 to TRBJ2-3, with 14 nucleotides matching TRBD2. The CDR3 sequence is 19 residues long. V lost 2 bases and J lost 4; bases outside the gene matches: 11. Per the germline V gene, CDR1 is MNHEY and CDR2 is SMNVEV (reference sequence). In DNA, the CDR3 is TGTGCCAGCAGTTTAACCTTCCCGCCGGGACTAGCGGGAGCAGATACGCAGTATTTT. Translating it yields CASSLTFPPGLAGADTQYF.

A few counts support this clone. This chain uses TRBV7-2 with TRBJ2-7; 10 positions agree with TRBD2. The trim removed 3 bases at V and 5 bases at J, leaving 7 bases unmatched. The CDR3 is 15 amino acids. Germline CDR1 reads SGHTA; CDR2 reads FQGNSA. The CDR3 reads CASSFGASGSNEQYF. The CDR3 bases are TGTGCCAGCAGCTTTGGGGCTAGCGGGAGTAACGAGCAGTACTTC.

Only one count was recorded for this clone. The chain is built from TRBV7-2 and TRBJ2-1; 10 nucleotides line up with TRBD2. The CDR3 runs 15 residues. Germline V CDR1 and CDR2: SGHTA, FQGNSA. V was pared by 5 bases and J by 9 bases, with 10 bases of the junction left unmatched. The CDR3 nucleotides are TGTGCCAGCAGCCTGCTAGGGACTAGCGCCCCTGAGCAGTTCTTC. Protein: CASSLLGTSAPEQFF.

The chain links TRBV10-2 to TRBJ2-3; D might be TRBD1 (6 bases). With 8 bases removed from V and 1 base from J, the gap between germline ends came to 13 bases. Germline values: CDR1 WSHSY, CDR2 SAAADI. The CDR3 totals 14 residues. In nucleotides, the CDR3 is TGCGCCAGCGGGGACAAGGGCGGCACAGATACGCAGTATTTT. It encodes CASGDKGGTDTQYF.

V is TRBV19 and J is TRBJ2-1; 8 bases match TRBD2. V was clipped by 3 bases and J by 4 bases; unmatched bases: 5. There are 15 residues in the CDR3. CDR1 and CDR2 from the germline V gene are LNHDA and SQIVND (reference sequence). CDR3 sequence: CASSISTGGYNEQFF. The CDR3 DNA follows: TGTGCCAGTAGTATTAGCACGGGAGGGTACAATGAGCAGTTCTTC.

The chain links TRBV19 to TRBJ2-7; D might be TRBD2 (5 bases). The CDR3 sequence is 13 residues long. Germline-derived CDR1 and CDR2 are LNHDA and SQIVND (reference sequence). The ends were cut back, 6 bases at V and 2 bases at J, with 11 bases in the middle. The DNA of the CDR3 is TGTGCCAGTAGATCCGGGAACACCTACGAGCAGTACTTC. Translated, it gives CASRSGNTYEQYF.

Only one count was recorded for this clone. The chain recombines TRBV27 with TRBJ2-7; TRBD2 matches at 8 bases. Germline V gives CDR1 MNHEY, CDR2 SMNVEV (reference sequence). Trimming cost V 4 bases and J 5 bases; bases outside gene matches: 13. The CDR3 has 16 amino acids. The CDR3 coding sequence is TGTGCCAGCAGTTCAGTCGTAGCGGGACTAGTCAACGAGCAGTACTTC. This translates into CASSSVVAGLVNEQYF.

CDR3 sequence reads: CASSESVARNEQFF. In DNA form, the CDR3 reads TGCGCCAGCAGTGAGTCGGTAGCGCGGAATGAGCAGTTCTTC. This chain connects TRBV10-1 to TRBJ2-1, with D perhaps matching TRBD2 (5 bases). With 0 bases removed from V and 7 bases from J, the gap between germline ends came to 10 bases. Germline V lookup: CDR1 WNHNN, CDR2 SYGVQD (reference sequence). The CDR3 covers 14 residues.

V usage is TRBV10-2 and J usage is TRBJ1-4, with 7 bases that match TRBD1. This CDR3 is 18 amino acids long. The V and J ends lost 0 bases and 7 bases, in that order; junction bases with no gene match: 14. Germline V CDR1 and CDR2: WSHSY, SAAADI. The CDR3 DNA reads as TGCGCCAGCAGTGAGTCGGCTACAAAAAGGGGGCTACGTGAAAAACTGTTTTTT. Residues: CASSESATKRGLREKLFF.

The chain uses TRBV3-1 (or the pseudogene TRBV3-2) and TRBJ2-1; 9 bases align to TRBD1. CDR1 and CDR2 (germline): LGHDT, YNNKEL (reference sequence). J lost 6 bases, V lost 4 bases, and 7 bases had no gene match. The CDR3 has 15 residues. Here the CDR3 DNA reads TGTGCCAGCAGCCGCGGCGGGGACAGGGTCAATGAGCAGTTCTTC. This sequence encodes CASSRGGDRVNEQFF.